This T cell receptor (beta chain) was captured by sequencing in a study of blood T cell repertoires in COVID-19. In the study overall: PBMCs, B-cell-depleted T cells, or T cells provided the cDNA or gDNA that made up the material.

The length of the CDR3 is 15 residues. V lost 6 bases, J lost 5 bases, and 19 bases lay in between. The V gene's germline CDR1 is SGHTA and CDR2 FQGNSA. Sequencing was performed with immunoSEQ multiplex PCR; in TCRdb, only in-frame clones are kept and a portion is missing. The sample shows 300,000 to 400,000 clones, around 88% of them seen only once. This receptor was taken from a woman in her 30s with COVID-19, enrolled during active disease. The chain uses TRBV7-2 and TRBJ2-5; possibly TRBD1 for D (6 bases). Source material: peripheral blood. CDR3 amino acids: CASRADGQRRETQYF. As DNA, the CDR3 is TGTGCCAGCAGGGCAGATGGACAGAGACGGGAGACCCAGTACTTC.